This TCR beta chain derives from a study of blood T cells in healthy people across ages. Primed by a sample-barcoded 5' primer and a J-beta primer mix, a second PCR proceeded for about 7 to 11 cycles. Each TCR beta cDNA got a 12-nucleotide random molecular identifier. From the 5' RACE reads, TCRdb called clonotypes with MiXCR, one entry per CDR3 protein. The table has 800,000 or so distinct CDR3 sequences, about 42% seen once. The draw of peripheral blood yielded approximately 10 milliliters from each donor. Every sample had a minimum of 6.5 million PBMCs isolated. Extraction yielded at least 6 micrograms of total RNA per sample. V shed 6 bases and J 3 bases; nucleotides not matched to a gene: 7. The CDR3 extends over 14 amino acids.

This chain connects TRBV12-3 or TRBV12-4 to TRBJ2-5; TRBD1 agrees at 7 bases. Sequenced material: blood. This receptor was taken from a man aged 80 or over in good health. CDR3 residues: CASRLTGTEETQYF. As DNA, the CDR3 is TGTGCCAGCAGACTCACCGGGACAGAAGAGACCCAGTACTTC.